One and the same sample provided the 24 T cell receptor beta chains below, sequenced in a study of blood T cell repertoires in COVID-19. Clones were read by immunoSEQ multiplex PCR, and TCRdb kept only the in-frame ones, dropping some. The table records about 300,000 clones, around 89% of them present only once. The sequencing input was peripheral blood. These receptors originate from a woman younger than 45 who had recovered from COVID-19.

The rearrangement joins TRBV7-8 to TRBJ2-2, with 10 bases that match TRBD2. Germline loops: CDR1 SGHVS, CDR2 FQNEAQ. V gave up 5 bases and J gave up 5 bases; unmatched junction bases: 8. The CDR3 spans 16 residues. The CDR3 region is CASSGTSVTGTGELFF. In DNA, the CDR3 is TGTGCCAGCAGCGGGACTAGCGTTACGGGAACCGGGGAGCTGTTTTTT. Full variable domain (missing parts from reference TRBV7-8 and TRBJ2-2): GAGVSQSPRYKVAKRGQDVALRCDPISGHVSLFWYQQALGQGPEFLTYFQNEAQLDKSGLPSDRFFAERPEGSVSTLKIQRTQQEDSAVYLCASSGTSVTGTGELFFGEGSRLTVL.

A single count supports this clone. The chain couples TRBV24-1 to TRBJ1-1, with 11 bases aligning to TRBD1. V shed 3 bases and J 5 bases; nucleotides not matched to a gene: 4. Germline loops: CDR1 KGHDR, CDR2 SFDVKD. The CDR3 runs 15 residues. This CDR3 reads CATSDAGTGGTEAFF. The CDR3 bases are TGTGCCACCAGTGATGCCGGGACAGGGGGGACTGAAGCTTTCTTT.

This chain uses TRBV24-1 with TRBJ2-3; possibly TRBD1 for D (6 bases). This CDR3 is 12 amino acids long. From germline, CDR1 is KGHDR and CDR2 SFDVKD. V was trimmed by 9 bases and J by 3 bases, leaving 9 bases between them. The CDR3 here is CATQGGTDTQYF. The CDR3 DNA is TGTGCCACCCAAGGGGGAACAGATACGCAGTATTTT.

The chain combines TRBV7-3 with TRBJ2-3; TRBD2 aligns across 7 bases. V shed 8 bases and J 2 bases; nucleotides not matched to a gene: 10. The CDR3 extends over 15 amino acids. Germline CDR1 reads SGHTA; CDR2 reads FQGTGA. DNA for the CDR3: TGTGCCAGCTCCAGGCTAGCGGATGCCACAGATACGCAGTATTTT. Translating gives CASSRLADATDTQYF. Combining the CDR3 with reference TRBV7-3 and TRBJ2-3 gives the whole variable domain GAGVSQTPSNKVTEKGKYVELRCDPISGHTALYWYRQSLGQGPEFLIYFQGTGAADDSGLPNDRFFAVRPEGSVSTLKIQRTERGDSAVYLCASSRLADATDTQYFGPGTRLTVL.

The DNA of the CDR3 is TGTGCCAGCAGTTACTCTCGGGGGGTAAGGGAAAAACTGTTTTTT. Its translation is CASSYSRGVREKLFF. V usage is TRBV6-5 and J usage is TRBJ1-4; D might be TRBD1 (5 bases). This CDR3 has 15 amino acids. CDR1 is MNHEY and CDR2 is SVGAGI in the germline V gene. The V end lost 0 bases, the J end lost 8 bases, and 13 bases lay between the germline ends.

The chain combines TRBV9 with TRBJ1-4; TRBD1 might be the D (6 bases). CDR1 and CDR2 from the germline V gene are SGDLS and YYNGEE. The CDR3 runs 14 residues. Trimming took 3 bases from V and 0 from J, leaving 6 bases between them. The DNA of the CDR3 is TGTGCCAGCAGCGGGACAGCAACTAATGAAAAACTGTTTTTT. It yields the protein CASSGTATNEKLFF.

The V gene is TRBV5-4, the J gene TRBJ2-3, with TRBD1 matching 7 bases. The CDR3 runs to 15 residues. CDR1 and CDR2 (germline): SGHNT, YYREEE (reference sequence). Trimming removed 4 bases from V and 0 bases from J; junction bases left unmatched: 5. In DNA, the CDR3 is TGTGCCAGCAGCATCCTGACAGGGAGCACAGATACGCAGTATTTT. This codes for CASSILTGSTDTQYF.

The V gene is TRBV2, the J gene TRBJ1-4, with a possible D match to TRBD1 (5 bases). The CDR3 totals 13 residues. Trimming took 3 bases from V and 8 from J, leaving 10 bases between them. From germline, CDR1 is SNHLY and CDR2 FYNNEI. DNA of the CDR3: TGTGCCAGCAGTGAGGCGACAGCCGAAAAACTGTTTTTT. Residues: CASSEATAEKLFF.

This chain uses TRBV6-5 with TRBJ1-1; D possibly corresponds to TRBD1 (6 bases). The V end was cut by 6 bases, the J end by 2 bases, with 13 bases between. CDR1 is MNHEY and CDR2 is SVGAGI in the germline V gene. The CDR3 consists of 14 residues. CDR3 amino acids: CASSRDNGNTEAFF. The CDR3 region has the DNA TGTGCCAGCAGCAGGGACAACGGTAACACTGAAGCTTTCTTT.

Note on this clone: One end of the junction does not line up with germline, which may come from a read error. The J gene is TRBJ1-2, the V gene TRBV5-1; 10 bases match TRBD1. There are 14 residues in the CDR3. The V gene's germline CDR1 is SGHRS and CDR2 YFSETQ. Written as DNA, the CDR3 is TGCGCCAGCAGCAAAAGACAGGGGGCTCCCCTAAAGATCTTC. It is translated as CASSKRQGAPLKIF. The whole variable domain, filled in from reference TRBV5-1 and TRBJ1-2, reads KAGVTQTPRYLIKTRGQQVTLSCSPISGHRSVSWYQQTPGQGLQFLFEYFSETQRNKGNFPGRFSGRQFSNSRSEMNVSTLELGDSALYLCASSKRQGAPLKIFGSGTRLTVV.

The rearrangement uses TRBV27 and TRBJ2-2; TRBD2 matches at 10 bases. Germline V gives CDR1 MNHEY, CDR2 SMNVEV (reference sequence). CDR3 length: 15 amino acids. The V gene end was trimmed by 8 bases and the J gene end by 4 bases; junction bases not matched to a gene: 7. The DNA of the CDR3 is TGTGCCAGCGGCCTAGCGGGGGTCGGCACCGGGGAGCTGTTTTTT. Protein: CASGLAGVGTGELFF.

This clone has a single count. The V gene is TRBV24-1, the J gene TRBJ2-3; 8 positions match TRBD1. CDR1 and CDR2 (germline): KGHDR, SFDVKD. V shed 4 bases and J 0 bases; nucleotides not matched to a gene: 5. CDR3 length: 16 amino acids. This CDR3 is CATSDPRTGSTDTQYF. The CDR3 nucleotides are TGTGCCACCAGTGACCCCCGGACAGGGAGCACAGATACGCAGTATTTT.

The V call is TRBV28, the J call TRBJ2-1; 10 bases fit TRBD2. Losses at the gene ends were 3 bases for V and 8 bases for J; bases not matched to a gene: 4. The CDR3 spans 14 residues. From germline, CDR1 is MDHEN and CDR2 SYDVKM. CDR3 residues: CASSFTSGADEQFF. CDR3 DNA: TGTGCCAGCAGTTTTACTAGCGGGGCCGATGAGCAGTTCTTC.

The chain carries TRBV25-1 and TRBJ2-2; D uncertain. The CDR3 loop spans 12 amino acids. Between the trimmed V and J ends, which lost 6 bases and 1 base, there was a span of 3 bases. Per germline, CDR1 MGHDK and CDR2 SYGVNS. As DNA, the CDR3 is TGTGCCAGCAGACAGAACACCGGGGAGCTGTTTTTT. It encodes CASRQNTGELFF.

The CDR3 sequence: CASSDPGLAGGLADTQYF. The DNA of the CDR3 is TGTGCCAGCAGTGACCCTGGCCTAGCGGGGGGCCTTGCCGATACGCAGTATTTT. The V and J genes are TRBV2 and TRBJ2-3; 11 nucleotides line up with TRBD2. J was trimmed by 6 bases and V by 3 bases; bases with no gene match: 14. CDR1 and CDR2 (germline): SNHLY, FYNNEI. This CDR3 region has 18 residues.

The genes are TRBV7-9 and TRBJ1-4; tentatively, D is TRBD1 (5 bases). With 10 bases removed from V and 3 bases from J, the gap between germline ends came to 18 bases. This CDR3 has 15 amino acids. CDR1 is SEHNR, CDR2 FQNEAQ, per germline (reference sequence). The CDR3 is CAIRTEGRANEKLFF. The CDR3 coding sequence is TGTGCCATAAGAACCGAGGGGAGGGCTAATGAAAAACTGTTTTTT.

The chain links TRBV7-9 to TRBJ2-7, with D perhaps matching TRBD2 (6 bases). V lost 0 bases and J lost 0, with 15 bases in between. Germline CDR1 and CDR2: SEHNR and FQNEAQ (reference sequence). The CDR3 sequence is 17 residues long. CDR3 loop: CASSLADYSRASYEQYF. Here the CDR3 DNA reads TGTGCCAGCAGCTTAGCGGACTATAGCAGGGCCTCCTACGAGCAGTACTTC.

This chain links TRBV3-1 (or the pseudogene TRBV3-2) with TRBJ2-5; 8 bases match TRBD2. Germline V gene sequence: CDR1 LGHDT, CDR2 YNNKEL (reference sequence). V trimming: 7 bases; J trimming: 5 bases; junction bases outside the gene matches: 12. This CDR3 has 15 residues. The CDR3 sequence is CASNTGGVAWETQYF. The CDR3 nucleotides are TGTGCCAGCAACACGGGGGGGGTAGCGTGGGAGACCCAGTACTTC.

The CDR3 region is CASREGGIDEKLFF. CDR3 bases: TGTGCCAGCAGGGAAGGCGGGATAGATGAAAAACTGTTTTTT. V is TRBV28 and J is TRBJ1-4; D is unclear. Deletions cut 6 bases from V and 6 bases from J, with 14 bases between. The CDR3 covers 14 residues. Per the germline V gene, CDR1 is MDHEN and CDR2 is SYDVKM.

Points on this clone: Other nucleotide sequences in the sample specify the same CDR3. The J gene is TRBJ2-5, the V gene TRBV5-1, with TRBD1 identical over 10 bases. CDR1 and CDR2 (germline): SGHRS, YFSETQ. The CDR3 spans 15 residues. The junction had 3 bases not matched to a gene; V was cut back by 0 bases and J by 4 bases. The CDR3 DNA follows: TGCGCCAGCAGCTTGGGACAGGGGGCAGGAGAGACCCAGTACTTC. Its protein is CASSLGQGAGETQYF.

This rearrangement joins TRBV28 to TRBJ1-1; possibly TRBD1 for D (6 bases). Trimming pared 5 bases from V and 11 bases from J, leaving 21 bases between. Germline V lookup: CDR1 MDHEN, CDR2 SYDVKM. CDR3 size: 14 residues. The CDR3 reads CASSEGGREYNAFF. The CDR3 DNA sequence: TGTGCCAGCAGTGAGGGGGGGCGCGAATATAATGCTTTCTTT.

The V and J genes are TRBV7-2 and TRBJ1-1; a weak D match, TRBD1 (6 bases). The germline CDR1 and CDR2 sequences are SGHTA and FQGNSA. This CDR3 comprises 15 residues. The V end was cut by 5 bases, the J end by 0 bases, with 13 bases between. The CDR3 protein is CASSLKRTVNTEAFF. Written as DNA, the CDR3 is TGTGCCAGCAGCCTTAAACGGACAGTGAACACTGAAGCTTTCTTT.

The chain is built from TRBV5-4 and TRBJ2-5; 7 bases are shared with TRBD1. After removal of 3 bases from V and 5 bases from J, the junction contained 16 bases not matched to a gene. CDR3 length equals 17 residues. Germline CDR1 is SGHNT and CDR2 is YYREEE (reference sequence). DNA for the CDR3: TGTGCCAGCAGCTATTATTTGCGTAACAGGGGTTTGGAGACCCAGTACTTC. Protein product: CASSYYLRNRGLETQYF.

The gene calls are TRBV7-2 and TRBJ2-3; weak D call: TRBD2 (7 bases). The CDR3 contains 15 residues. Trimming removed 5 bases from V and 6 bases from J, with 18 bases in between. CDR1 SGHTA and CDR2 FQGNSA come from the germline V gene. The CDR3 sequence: CASSGRGVAPDTQYF. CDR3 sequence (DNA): TGTGCCAGCAGCGGGAGGGGGGTGGCCCCGGATACGCAGTATTTT. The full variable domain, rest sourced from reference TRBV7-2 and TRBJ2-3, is GAGVSQSPSNKVTEKGKDVELRCDPISGHTALYWYRQSLGQGLEFLIYFQGNSAPDKSGLPSDRFSAERTGGSVSTLTIQRTQQEDSAVYLCASSGRGVAPDTQYFGPGTRLTVL.